The clone carrying this TCR beta chain has just one count. As yet, its antigen is unknown. This sample is part of a study of blood T cells in healthy people across ages. Overall study findings and caveats: Unsorted PBMCs blocked a conclusive comparison of naive and antigen-experienced cells.

With a J-beta primer mix and a sample-barcoded 5' primer, a second PCR ran about 7 to 12 cycles. TCRdb itself ran the 5' RACE reads through MiXCR, one entry per CDR3 protein. This table has roughly 1,700,000 distinct CDR3 sequences, 28% appearing once. The germline gives CDR1 MNHEY, CDR2 SMNVEV (reference sequence). CDR3 size: 12 residues. Trimming left V 11 bases short and J 7 bases short, with 15 bases between. This receptor was identified in a woman aged 25 to 39 in good health. This rearrangement joins TRBV27 to TRBJ1-5; a weak D match, TRBD1 (5 bases). Sequenced material: blood. The CDR3 region is CAGKEGIQPQHF. The CDR3 nucleotides are TGTGCCGGCAAGGAGGGGATCCAGCCCCAGCATTTT.